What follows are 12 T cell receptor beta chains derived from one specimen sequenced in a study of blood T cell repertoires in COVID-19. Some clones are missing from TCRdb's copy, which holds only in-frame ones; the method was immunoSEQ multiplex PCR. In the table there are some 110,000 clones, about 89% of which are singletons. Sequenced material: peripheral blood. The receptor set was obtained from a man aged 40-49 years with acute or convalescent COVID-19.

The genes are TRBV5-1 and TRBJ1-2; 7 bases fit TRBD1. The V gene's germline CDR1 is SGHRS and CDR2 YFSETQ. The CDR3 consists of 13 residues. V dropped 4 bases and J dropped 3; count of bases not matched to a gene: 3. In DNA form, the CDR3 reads TGCGCCAGCAGCAAGGGACAGTACTATGGCTACACCTTC. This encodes CASSKGQYYGYTF.

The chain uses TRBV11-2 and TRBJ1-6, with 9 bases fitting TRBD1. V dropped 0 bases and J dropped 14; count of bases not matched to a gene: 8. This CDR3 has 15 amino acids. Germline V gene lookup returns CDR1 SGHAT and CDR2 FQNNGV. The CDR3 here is CASSLDRGQGRTLHF. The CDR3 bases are TGTGCCAGCAGCTTAGATCGGGGACAGGGTAGGACCCTCCACTTT.

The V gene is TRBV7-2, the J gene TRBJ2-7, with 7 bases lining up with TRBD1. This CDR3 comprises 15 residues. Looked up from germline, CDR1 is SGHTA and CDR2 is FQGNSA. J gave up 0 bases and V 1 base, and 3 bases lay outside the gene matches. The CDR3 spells CASSLGGQSSYEQYF. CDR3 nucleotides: TGTGCCAGCAGCTTAGGGGGACAGAGCTCCTACGAGCAGTACTTC.

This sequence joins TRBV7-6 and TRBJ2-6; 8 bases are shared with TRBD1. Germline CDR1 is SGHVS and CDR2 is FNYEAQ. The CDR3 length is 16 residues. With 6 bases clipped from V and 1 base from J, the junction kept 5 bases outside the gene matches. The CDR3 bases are TGTGCCAGCAGTGGACAGGGATTTTCTGGGGCCAACGTCCTGACTTTC. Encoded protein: CASSGQGFSGANVLTF.

In DNA form, the CDR3 reads TGTGCCAGCAGCCGCGAGAATGAGCAGTTCTTC. It translates to CASSRENEQFF. The chain is built from TRBV11-2 and TRBJ2-1; D unresolved. Trimming stripped 5 bases from V and 7 bases from J, with 6 bases between. This CDR3 comprises 11 residues. Looked up from germline, CDR1 is SGHAT and CDR2 is FQNNGV.

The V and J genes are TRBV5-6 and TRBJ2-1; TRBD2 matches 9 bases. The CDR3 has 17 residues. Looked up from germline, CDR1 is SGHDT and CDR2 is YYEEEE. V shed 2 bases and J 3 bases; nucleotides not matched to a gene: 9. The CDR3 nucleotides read TGTGCCAGCAGCTTCGTGGTAGCGGGGGCCATCTACAATGAGCAGTTCTTC. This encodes CASSFVVAGAIYNEQFF.

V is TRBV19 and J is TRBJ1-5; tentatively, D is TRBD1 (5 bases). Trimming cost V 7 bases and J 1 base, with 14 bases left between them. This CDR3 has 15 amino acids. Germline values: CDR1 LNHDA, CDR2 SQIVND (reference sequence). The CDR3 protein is CASIPGSGSNQPQHF. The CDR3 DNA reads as TGTGCCAGTATCCCAGGGTCAGGCAGCAATCAGCCCCAGCATTTT.

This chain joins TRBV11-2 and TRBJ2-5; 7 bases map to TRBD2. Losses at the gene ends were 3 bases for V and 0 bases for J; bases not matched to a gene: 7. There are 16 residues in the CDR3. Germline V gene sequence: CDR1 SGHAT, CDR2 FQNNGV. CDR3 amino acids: CASSFSGGTYQETQYF. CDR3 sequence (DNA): TGTGCCAGCAGCTTCTCCGGGGGGACCTACCAAGAGACCCAGTACTTC.

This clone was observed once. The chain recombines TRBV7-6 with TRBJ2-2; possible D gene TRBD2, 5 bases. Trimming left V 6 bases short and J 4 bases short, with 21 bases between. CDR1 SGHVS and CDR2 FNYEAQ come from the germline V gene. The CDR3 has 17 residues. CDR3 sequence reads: CASRFPPTSVGTGELFF. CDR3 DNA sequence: TGTGCCAGCAGGTTTCCCCCCACTAGTGTCGGCACCGGGGAGCTGTTTTTT.

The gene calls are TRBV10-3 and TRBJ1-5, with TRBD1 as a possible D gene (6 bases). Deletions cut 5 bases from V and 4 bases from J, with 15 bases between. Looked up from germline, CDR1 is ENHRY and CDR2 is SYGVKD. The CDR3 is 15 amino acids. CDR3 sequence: CAISPARQENQPQHF. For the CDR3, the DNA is TGTGCCATCAGTCCCGCCCGACAGGAAAATCAGCCCCAGCATTTT.

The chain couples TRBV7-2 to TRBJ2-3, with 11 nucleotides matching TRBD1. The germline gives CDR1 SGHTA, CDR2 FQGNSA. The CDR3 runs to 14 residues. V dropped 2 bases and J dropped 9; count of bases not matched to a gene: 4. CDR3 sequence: CASSLRTGGETQYF. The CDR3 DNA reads TGTGCCAGCAGCTTACGGACAGGGGGCGAAACGCAGTATTTT.

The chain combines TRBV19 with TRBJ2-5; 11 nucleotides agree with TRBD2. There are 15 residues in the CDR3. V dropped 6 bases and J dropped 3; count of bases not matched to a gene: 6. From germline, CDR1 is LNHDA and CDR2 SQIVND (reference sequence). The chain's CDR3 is CASSTGTSGKETQYF. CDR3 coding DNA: TGTGCCAGTAGCACCGGGACTAGCGGTAAAGAGACCCAGTACTTC.